The entry that follows covers one TCR beta chain sequence. The antigen remains undetermined. This entry is derived from a study of graft-versus-host responses after intestinal transplantation. Study-level information: Each transplant was multivisceral, liver-intestinal, or isolated intestinal. Recipients were all induced with anti-thymocyte globulin, then given tacrolimus and steroids for around three years.

Findings and limits, study-wide: Early post-transplant declines in HvG were associated with peak levels of circulating GvH clones. Recipient bone marrow held GvH clones, some seen earlier in ileum or blood.

Germline-derived CDR1 and CDR2 are MNHEY and SMNVEV (reference sequence). The CDR3 extends over 14 amino acids. V trimming: 7 bases; J trimming: 5 bases; junction bases outside the gene matches: 3. The data were produced by immunoSEQ multiplex PCR, yet TCRdb's version contains in-frame clones alone and is incomplete. The sample contains 40,000 or so clones, 93% of which appear only once. The sequence was collected from a human patient who received an intestinal transplant, so some T cells may come from the graft donor. This chain connects TRBV27 to TRBJ2-2, with TRBD2 matching over 11 bases. The sample consisted of PBMCs, taken 700 to 750 days after intestinal transplantation. CDR3 residues: CASNVAGGTGELFF. The CDR3 DNA is TGTGCCAGCAACGTAGCGGGAGGGACCGGGGAGCTGTTTTTT.